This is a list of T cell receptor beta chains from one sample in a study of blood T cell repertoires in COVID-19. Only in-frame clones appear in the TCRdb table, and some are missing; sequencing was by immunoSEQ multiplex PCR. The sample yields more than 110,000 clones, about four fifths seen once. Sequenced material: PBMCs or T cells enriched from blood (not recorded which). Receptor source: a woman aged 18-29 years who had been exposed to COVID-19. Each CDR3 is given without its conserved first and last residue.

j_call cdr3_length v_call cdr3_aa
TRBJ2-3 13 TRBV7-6 ASSSQLAGSNTQY
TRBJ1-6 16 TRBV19 ASSTTLWGESYNSPLH
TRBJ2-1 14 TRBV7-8 ASSLGTSGRNNEQF
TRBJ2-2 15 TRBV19 ASSIDQVAGNTGELF
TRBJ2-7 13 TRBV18 ASSPGLAGGDEQY
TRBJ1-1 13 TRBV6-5 ASRTGTAMNTEAF
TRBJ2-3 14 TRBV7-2 ASSFRPSGRPDTQY
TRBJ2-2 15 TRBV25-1 ASSVQPGQGNTGELF
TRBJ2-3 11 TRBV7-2 ASSLAATDTQY
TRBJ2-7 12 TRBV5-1 ASSLNPGQYEQY
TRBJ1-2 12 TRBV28 ASSLLQGNYGYT
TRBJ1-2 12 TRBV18 ASSLGTGNYGYT
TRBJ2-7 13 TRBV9 ASSPLGAYRGEQY
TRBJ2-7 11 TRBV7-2 ASRRGQSYEQY
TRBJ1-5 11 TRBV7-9 ASSLAQNQPQH
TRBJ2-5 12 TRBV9 ASSRSGSGETQY
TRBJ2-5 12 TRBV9 ASSPRMNQETQY
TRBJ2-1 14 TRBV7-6 ASSLGGQGQLNEQF
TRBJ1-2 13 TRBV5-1 ASSLGRGANYGYT